A single sample gave rise to the 19 T cell receptor beta chains below, sequenced in a study of human T cells and chemical hapten exposure. TCRdb passed the 5' RACE reads through MiXCR, listing each CDR3 protein once. This table has tens of thousands of distinct CDR3 sequences, approximately 15% appearing once. Sequencing started from total RNA isolated from unfractionated whole blood. The receptor set was obtained from a female donor in good health.

Only a few counts were recorded for this clonotype. The CDR3 here is CASSRRGPSTDTQYF. CDR3 sequence (DNA): TGCGCCAGCAGCCGAAGGGGCCCGAGCACAGATACGCAGTATTTT. The genes are TRBV5-1 and TRBJ2-3; possibly TRBD1 for D (5 bases). Germline assignment: CDR1 SGHRS and CDR2 YFSETQ. The CDR3 has 15 residues. V lost 4 bases and J lost 0, with 12 bases in between.

This clonotype was picked up a small number of times. The rearrangement joins TRBV28 to TRBJ1-1; 9 bases are shared with TRBD1. CDR1 and CDR2 (germline): MDHEN, SYDVKM. The V and J ends lost 3 bases and 6 bases, in that order; junction bases with no gene match: 5. The CDR3 has 14 amino acids. The CDR3 is CASSFGQGSSEAFF. DNA for the CDR3: TGTGCCAGCAGTTTCGGACAGGGGTCTTCTGAAGCTTTCTTT. Full variable domain (remainder filled in from reference TRBV28 and TRBJ1-1): DVKVTQSSRYLVKRTGEKVFLECVQDMDHENMFWYRQDPGLGLRLIYFSYDVKMKEKGDIPEGYSVSREKKERFSLILESASTNQTSMYLCASSFGQGSSEAFFGQGTRLTVV.

This clonotype was seen many times. J is TRBJ2-1 and V is TRBV5-1, with 10 positions matching TRBD2. This CDR3 spans 15 amino acids. Unmatched junction bases numbered 4, after V lost 5 bases and J lost 2 bases. Per germline, CDR1 SGHRS and CDR2 YFSETQ. CDR3 sequence reads: CASSTAGGPYNEQFF. In DNA form, the CDR3 reads TGCGCCAGCAGTACAGCGGGAGGGCCCTACAATGAGCAGTTCTTC.

This clonotype appeared a few times. The rearrangement uses TRBV5-4 and TRBJ1-2, with D maybe TRBD1 (6 bases). With 6 bases removed from V and 5 bases from J, the gap between germline ends came to 11 bases. Germline CDR1 is SGHNT and CDR2 is YYREEE (reference sequence). The CDR3 is 12 residues long. CDR3 sequence: CASTDRSYGYTF. CDR3 in DNA: TGTGCCAGCACTGACAGGTCGTATGGCTACACCTTC.

CDR3: CASSSFVTDTQYF. The DNA of the CDR3 is TGTGCCAGCAGCTCCTTCGTCACAGATACGCAGTATTTT. The chain recombines TRBV7-8 with TRBJ2-3; D remains ambiguous. Germline V gene lookup returns CDR1 SGHVS and CDR2 FQNEAQ. With 4 bases removed from V and 2 bases from J, the gap between germline ends came to 7 bases. The CDR3 contains 13 residues.

The V call is TRBV7-9, the J call TRBJ2-5; TRBD2 is a possible D gene (5 bases). The V gene's germline CDR1 is SEHNR and CDR2 FQNEAQ (reference sequence). The V end lost 0 bases, the J end lost 3 bases, and 20 bases lay between the germline ends. CDR3 length: 18 residues. The CDR3 sequence is CASSLATAWKGAKETQYF. CDR3 bases: TGTGCCAGCAGCTTAGCCACAGCATGGAAGGGAGCGAAAGAGACCCAGTACTTC.

The chain joins TRBV6-6 to TRBJ2-1, with D unresolved. Per germline, CDR1 MNHNY and CDR2 SVGAGI (reference sequence). The length of the CDR3 is 12 residues. Trimming pared 4 bases from V and 3 bases from J, leaving 4 bases between. CDR3 in amino acids: CASSLDYNEQFF. For the CDR3, the DNA is TGTGCCAGCAGTTTGGACTACAATGAGCAGTTCTTC.

This clonotype was seen only a few times. The rearrangement uses TRBV2 and TRBJ1-5; maybe TRBD1 (6 bases). V was clipped by 4 bases and J by 6 bases, with 19 bases between them. Germline V CDR1 and CDR2: SNHLY, FYNNEI. CDR3 length: 16 amino acids. CDR3 protein: CASSGSLVGAGQPQHF. CDR3 nucleotides: TGTGCCAGCAGTGGGTCCCTCGTGGGGGCGGGTCAGCCCCAGCATTTT.

This clonotype has more than one count but fewer than ten. The chain has TRBV20-1 and TRBJ2-3; D is perhaps TRBD2 (6 bases). There are 14 residues in the CDR3. CDR1 is DFQATT, CDR2 SNEGSKA, per germline (reference sequence). V gave up 6 bases and J gave up 0 bases, with 13 bases separating them. CDR3: CSAQEGPSTDTQYF. CDR3 nucleotide sequence: TGCAGTGCCCAGGAGGGGCCTAGCACAGATACGCAGTATTTT.

The chain is built from TRBV20-1 and TRBJ1-4; weak D call: TRBD1 (6 bases). This CDR3 contains 14 residues. Germline V CDR1 and CDR2: DFQATT, SNEGSKA (reference sequence). V dropped 5 bases and J dropped 8 bases, with 18 bases sitting between them. This CDR3 reads CSAPDRRGREKLFF. CDR3 in DNA: TGCAGTGCTCCGGATCGTCGGGGGCGGGAAAAACTGTTTTTT.

The V and J genes are TRBV20-1 and TRBJ2-7; D is possibly TRBD1 (5 bases). The CDR3 contains 15 residues. Looked up from germline, CDR1 is DFQATT and CDR2 is SNEGSKA (reference sequence). Trimming removed 0 bases at V and 0 bases at J, with 12 bases between. This chain's CDR3 is CSARDWGGVSYEQYF. In nucleotides, the CDR3 is TGCAGTGCTAGAGATTGGGGCGGAGTCTCCTACGAGCAGTACTTC.

V usage is TRBV12-3 or TRBV12-4 and J usage is TRBJ1-1, with TRBD1 matching over 9 bases. Unmatched junction bases numbered 3, after V lost 3 bases and J lost 4 bases. The CDR3 totals 14 residues. The CDR3 DNA sequence: TGTGCCAGCAGTTTTTACAGGGGGCCCACTGAAGCTTTCTTT. Translation gives CASSFYRGPTEAFF.

This clonotype has at least ten counts. The rearrangement uses TRBV7-9 and TRBJ2-2; D is possibly TRBD1 (7 bases). V gave up 5 bases and J gave up 1 base, with 17 bases separating them. Germline V gene data show CDR1 as SEHNR and CDR2 as FQNEAQ (reference sequence). The CDR3 runs 17 residues. The CDR3 nucleotides read TGTGCCAGCAGCCCTCATGGAGGGGGCTGGAACACCGGGGAGCTGTTTTTT. Protein: CASSPHGGGWNTGELFF.

The chain is built from TRBV28 and TRBJ2-7, with 10 bases lining up with TRBD1. The CDR3 runs to 15 residues. V dropped 5 bases and J dropped 2; count of bases not matched to a gene: 6. Germline V lookup: CDR1 MDHEN, CDR2 SYDVKM. The CDR3 nucleotides read TGTGCCAGCAGTCCATCTGGGACAGGGGCCTACGAGCAGTACTTC. Translated, it gives CASSPSGTGAYEQYF.

This chain uses TRBV7-9 with TRBJ2-7, with D possibly called TRBD1 or TRBD2 (5 bases each). The V gene lost 5 bases and the J gene lost 2 bases, with 10 bases spanning the gap. The CDR3 spans 13 residues. Germline V gives CDR1 SEHNR, CDR2 FQNEAQ (reference sequence). The CDR3 region has the DNA TGTGCCAGCAGCCAGGGACCGGCCTACGAGCAGTACTTC. Translation: CASSQGPAYEQYF.

This chain uses TRBV7-2 with TRBJ1-6; 7 nucleotides align to TRBD1. V dropped 6 bases and J dropped 7; count of bases not matched to a gene: 6. From germline, CDR1 is SGHTA and CDR2 FQGNSA. The CDR3 covers 14 residues. Written as DNA, the CDR3 is TGTGCCAGCAGAATACGACAGGGAAATTCACCCCTCCACTTT. This encodes CASRIRQGNSPLHF.

This clonotype was observed a few times. The V call is TRBV5-1, the J call TRBJ2-3; TRBD1 matches 11 bases. The CDR3 is 15 amino acids. With V trimmed by 5 bases and J by 2 bases, 4 bases remained unmatched. Germline lookup yields CDR1 SGHRS and CDR2 YFSETQ. As DNA, the CDR3 is TGCGCCAGCAGGGGACAGGGGGGAAACACAGATACGCAGTATTTT. This gives the protein CASRGQGGNTDTQYF.

The chain combines TRBV2 with TRBJ2-1; D is unclear. Deletions cut 0 bases from V and 10 bases from J, with 4 bases between. This CDR3 has 11 amino acids. The germline gives CDR1 SNHLY, CDR2 FYNNEI. The CDR3 DNA reads as TGTGCCAGCAGTGAAGCTCCCGAGCAGTTCTTC. Its protein product is CASSEAPEQFF. Using reference TRBV2 and TRBJ2-1 for the parts outside the CDR3, the full variable domain is EPEVTQTPSHQVTQMGQEVILRCVPISNHLYFYWYRQILGQKVEFLVSFYNNEISEKSEIFDDQFSVERPDGSNFTLKIRSTKLEDSAMYFCASSEAPEQFFGPGTRLTVL.

In this sample, this clonotype turned up a few times. V is TRBV4-3 and J is TRBJ2-4; 7 positions agree with TRBD1. There are 15 residues in the CDR3. CDR1 is LGHNA, CDR2 YSLEER, per germline. Trimming cost V 1 base and J 7 bases; bases outside gene matches: 7. CDR3 bases: TGCGCCAGCAGCCAAGGGACAGGTTTTCAGAACATTCAGTACTTC. It is translated as CASSQGTGFQNIQYF.